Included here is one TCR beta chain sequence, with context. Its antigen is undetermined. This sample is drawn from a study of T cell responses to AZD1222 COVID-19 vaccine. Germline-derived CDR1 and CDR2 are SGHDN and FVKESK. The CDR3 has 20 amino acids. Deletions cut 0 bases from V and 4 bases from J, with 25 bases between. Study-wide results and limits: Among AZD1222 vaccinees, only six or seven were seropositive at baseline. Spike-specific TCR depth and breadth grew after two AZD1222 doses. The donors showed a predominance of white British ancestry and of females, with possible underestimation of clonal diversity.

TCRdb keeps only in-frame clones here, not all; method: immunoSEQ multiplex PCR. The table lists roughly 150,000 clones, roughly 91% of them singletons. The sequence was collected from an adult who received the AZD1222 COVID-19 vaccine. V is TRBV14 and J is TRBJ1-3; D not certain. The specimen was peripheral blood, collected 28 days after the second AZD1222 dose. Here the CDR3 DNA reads TGTGCCAGCAGCCAAGAACCCAGAGACGTTTGGTGGGTCCTCGGAAACACCATATATTTT. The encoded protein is CASSQEPRDVWWVLGNTIYF.